This note documents a single T cell receptor (beta chain) sequence. Its antigen is still unknown. cDNA molecules, individually, were tagged with unique molecular identifiers. TCRdb called the 5' RACE reads again in MiXCR, with one record for every CDR3 protein. The table includes 100,000 to 120,000 distinct CDR3 sequences, over 9.5% detected once. This sample is part of a study of early T cells in non-severe SARS-CoV-2 infection. For the study at large: Bulk RNA isolated from unsorted whole blood underwent sequencing; chains were not paired.

There are 14 residues in the CDR3. Germline assignment: CDR1 SGHTA and CDR2 FQGNSA. V lost 5 bases to trimming and J lost 2 bases, with 13 bases between them. Findings and limits, study-wide: VDJdb matching skewed toward anti-spike CD8 responses, missing private and CD4 specificities.

This specimen was whole blood, taken at baseline. The rearrangement links TRBV7-2 to TRBJ2-7; tentative D call: TRBD1 (5 bases). The sequence was obtained from an adult who was a healthcare worker with PCR-confirmed SARS-CoV-2 infection or an uninfected control (not recorded which). CDR3 residues: CASSQLDSPYEQYF. DNA for the CDR3: TGTGCCAGCAGCCAGCTAGACAGCCCCTACGAGCAGTACTTC. The whole variable domain, remainder taken from reference TRBV7-2 and TRBJ2-7, is GAGVSQSPSNKVTEKGKDVELRCDPISGHTALYWYRQSLGQGLEFLIYFQGNSAPDKSGLPSDRFSAERTGGSVSTLTIQRTQQEDSAVYLCASSQLDSPYEQYFGPGTRLTVT.